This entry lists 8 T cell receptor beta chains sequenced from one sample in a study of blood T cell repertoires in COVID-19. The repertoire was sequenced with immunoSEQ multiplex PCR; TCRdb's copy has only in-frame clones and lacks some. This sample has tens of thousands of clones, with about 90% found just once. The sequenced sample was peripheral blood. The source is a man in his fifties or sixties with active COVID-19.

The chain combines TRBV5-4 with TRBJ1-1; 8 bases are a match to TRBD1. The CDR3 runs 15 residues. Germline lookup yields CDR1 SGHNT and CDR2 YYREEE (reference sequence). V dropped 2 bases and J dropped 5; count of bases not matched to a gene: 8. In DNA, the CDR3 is TGTGCCAGCAGCTTCTGGGACAGGAGGGGGACTGAAGCTTTCTTT. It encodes CASSFWDRRGTEAFF.

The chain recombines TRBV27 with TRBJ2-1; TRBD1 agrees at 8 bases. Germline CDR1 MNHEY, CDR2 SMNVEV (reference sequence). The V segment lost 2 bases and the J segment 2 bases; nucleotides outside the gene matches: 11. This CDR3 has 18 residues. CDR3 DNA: TGTGCCAGCAGTTTACAACCTCCGGGACAGGTGACCTACAATGAGCAGTTCTTC. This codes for CASSLQPPGQVTYNEQFF.

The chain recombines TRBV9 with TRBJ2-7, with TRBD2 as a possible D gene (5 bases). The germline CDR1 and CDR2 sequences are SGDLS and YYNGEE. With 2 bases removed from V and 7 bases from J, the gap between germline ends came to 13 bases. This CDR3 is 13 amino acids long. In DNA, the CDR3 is TGTGCCAGCAGCGTCGAATGGTCGGGGGAGCAGTACTTC. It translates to CASSVEWSGEQYF. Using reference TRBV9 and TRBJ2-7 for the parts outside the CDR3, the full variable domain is DSGVTQTPKHLITATGQRVTLRCSPRSGDLSVYWYQQSLDQGLQFLIQYYNGEERAKGNILERFSAQQFPDLHSELNLSSLELGDSALYFCASSVEWSGEQYFGPGTRLTVT.

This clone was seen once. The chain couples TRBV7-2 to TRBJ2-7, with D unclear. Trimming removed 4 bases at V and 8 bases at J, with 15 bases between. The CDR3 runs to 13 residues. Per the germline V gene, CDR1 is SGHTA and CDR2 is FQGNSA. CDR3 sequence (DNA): TGTGCCAGCAGCTCTCGAGAGTCCCCCCAGCAGTACTTC. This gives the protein CASSSRESPQQYF.

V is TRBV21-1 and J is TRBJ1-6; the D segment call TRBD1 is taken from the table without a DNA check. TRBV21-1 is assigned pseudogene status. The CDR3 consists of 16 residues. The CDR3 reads CASRQGAGSYNSPLHF. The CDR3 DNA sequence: TGTGCCAGCAGGCAGGGGGCTGGCTCCTATAATTCACCCCTCCACTTT.

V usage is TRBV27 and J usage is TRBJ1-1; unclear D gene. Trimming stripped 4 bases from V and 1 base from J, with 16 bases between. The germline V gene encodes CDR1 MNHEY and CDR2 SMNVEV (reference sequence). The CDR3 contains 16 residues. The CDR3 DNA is TGTGCCAGCAGTTCCCCCTGGAGGGCGGGGAACACTGAAGCTTTCTTT. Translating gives CASSSPWRAGNTEAFF.

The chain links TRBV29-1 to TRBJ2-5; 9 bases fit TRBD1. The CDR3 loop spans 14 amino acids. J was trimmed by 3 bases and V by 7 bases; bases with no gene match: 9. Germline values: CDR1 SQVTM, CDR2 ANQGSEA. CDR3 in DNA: TGCAGCGGTTTTCAGGGACAGGGAAAAGAGACCCAGTACTTC. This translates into CSGFQGQGKETQYF.

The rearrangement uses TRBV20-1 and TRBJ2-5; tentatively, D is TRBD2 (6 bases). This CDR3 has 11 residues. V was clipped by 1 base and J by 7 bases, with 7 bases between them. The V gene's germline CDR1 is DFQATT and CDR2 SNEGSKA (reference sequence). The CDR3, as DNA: TGCAGTGCTAGAGGTAGCGGGACCCAGTACTTC. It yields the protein CSARGSGTQYF.